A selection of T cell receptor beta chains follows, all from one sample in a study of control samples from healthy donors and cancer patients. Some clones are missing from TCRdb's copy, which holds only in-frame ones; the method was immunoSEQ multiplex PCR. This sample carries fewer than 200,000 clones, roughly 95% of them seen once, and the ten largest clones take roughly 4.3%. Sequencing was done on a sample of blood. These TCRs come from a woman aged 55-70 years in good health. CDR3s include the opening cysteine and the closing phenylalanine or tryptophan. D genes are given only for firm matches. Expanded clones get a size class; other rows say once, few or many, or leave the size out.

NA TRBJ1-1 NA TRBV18 TGTGCCAGCTCACCATCAGCGAAAGACACTGAAGCTTTCTTT CASSPSAKDTEAFF
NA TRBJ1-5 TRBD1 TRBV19 TGTGCCAGTAGGTTGGGACAGGGATATTTTGAAGGCAATCAGCCCCAGCATTTT CASRLGQGYFEGNQPQHF
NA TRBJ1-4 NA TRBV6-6 TGTGCCAGCAGTCAGGGTGAAAAACTGTTTTTT CASSQGEKLFF
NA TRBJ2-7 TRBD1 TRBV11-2 TGTGCCAGCAGCCCTTCGGACAGGGCCTACGAGCAGTACTTC CASSPSDRAYEQYF
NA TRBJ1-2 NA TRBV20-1 TGCAGTGCTAGCGGGGCGGGAGGCTACACCTTC CSASGAGGYTF
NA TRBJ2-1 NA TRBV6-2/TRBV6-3 TGTGCCAGCAGTTATTTTGCGAGGACCGAGCAGTTCTTC CASSYFARTEQFF
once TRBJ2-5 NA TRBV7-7 TGTGCTAGCAGCCCGCAAGGCTCCAGACAAGAGACCCAGTACTTC CASSPQGSRQETQYF
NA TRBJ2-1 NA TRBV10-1 TGCGCCAGCAGTGAGTCGATGATGGTAGATGGGGCTTTCTTC CASSESMMVDGAFF
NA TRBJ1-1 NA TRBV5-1 TGCGCCAGTTCAGGTGGGGCGAACACTGAAGCTTTCTTT CASSGGANTEAFF
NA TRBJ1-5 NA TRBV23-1 TGCGCCAGCAGATTGGGGAAAGATAGCAATCAGCCCCAGCATTTT CASRLGKDSNQPQHF
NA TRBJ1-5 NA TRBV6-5 TGTGCCAGCAGTCTGGACCGAAATTTCAATCAGCCCCAGCATTTT CASSLDRNFNQPQHF
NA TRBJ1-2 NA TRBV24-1 TGTGCCACCAGTGATTTGTGGGAGGGCTATGGCTACACCTTC CATSDLWEGYGYTF
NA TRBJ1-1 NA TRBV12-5 TGTGCTAGTGGTTTGTACACGTACACTGAAGCTTTCTTT CASGLYTYTEAFF
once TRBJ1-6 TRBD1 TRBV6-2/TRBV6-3 TGTGCCAGCAGTTACACTGGACAGGGGAGGCCCCTCCACTTT CASSYTGQGRPLHF
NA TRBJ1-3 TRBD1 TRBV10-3 TGTGCCATCAGTAACAGGGGGTCAGGAAACACCATATATTTT CAISNRGSGNTIYF
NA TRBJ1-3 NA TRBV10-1 TGCGCCAGCAGTGGTGATCTCTCTGGAAACACCATATATTTT CASSGDLSGNTIYF
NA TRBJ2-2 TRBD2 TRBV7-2 TGTGCCAGCAGCTTAGGGACTAGCGAGACACGTCCCGGGGAGCTGTTTTTT CASSLGTSETRPGELFF
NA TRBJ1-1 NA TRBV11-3 TGTGCCAGCAGCTACAGGGATACTGAAGCTTTCTTT CASSYRDTEAFF
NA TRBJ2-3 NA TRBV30 TGTGCCTGGAGGTCCGGGGAGACAAGCACAGATACGCAGTATTTT CAWRSGETSTDTQYF
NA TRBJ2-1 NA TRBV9 TGTGCCAGCAGCGTAGATAACAGGGCAAGGAATGAGCAGTTCTTC CASSVDNRARNEQFF
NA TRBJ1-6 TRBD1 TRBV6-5 TGTGCCAGCAGCTTAGGGGGCAGAAATAATTCACCCCTCCACTTT CASSLGGRNNSPLHF
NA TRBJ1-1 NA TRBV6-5 TGTGCCAGCAGTTACGGCGGGTTTGTGTCAAACACTGAAGCTTTCTTT CASSYGGFVSNTEAFF
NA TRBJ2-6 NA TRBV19 TGTGCCAGTAGTCCACAGAACTCTGGGGCCAACGTCCTGACTTTC CASSPQNSGANVLTF
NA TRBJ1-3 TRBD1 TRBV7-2 TGTGCCAGCAGTTATAGCGGGACAGCTTCTGGAAACACCATATATTTT CASSYSGTASGNTIYF
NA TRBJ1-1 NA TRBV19 TGTGCCAGTAGTACCAGGACCACTGAAGCTTTCTTT CASSTRTTEAFF
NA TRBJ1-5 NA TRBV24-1 TGTGCCACCAGTGGACAATACAATCAGCCCCAGCATTTT CATSGQYNQPQHF
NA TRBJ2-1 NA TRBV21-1 TGTGCCAGCAGCACTAAACTGGGGAGCTCCTACAATGAGCAGTTCTTC CASSTKLGSSYNEQFF
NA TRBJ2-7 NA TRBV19 TGTGCCAGTAGTCCTCGACAGCCCTCTTACGAGCAGTACTTC CASSPRQPSYEQYF
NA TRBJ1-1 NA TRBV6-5 TGTGCCAGCAGTTACGCGTCTGGGGGCGTCCGCACTGAAGCTTTCTTT CASSYASGGVRTEAFF
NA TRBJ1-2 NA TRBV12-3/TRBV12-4 TGTGCCAGCAGTTTAGCAGGGGAGGGTGGCTACACCTTC CASSLAGEGGYTF
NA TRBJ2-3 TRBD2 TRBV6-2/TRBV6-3 TGTGCCAGCAGTTATGTAGCGGGGGGGCGGAATACGCAGTATTTT CASSYVAGGRNTQYF
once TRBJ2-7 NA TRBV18 TGTGCCAGCTCACCACGGGTGACCTACGAGCAGTACTTC CASSPRVTYEQYF
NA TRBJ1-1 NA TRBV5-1 TGCGCCAGCAGTCCCTATGGGGGACTCGGGAACACTGAAGCTTTCTTT CASSPYGGLGNTEAFF
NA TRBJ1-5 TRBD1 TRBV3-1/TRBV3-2 TGTGCCAGCAGCCAAGGGGCAGGGGGCCAGGGGCAGCCCCAGCATTTT CASSQGAGGQGQPQHF
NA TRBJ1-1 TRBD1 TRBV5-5 TGTGCCAGCAGCTTGGCGGGGGACAGCGACACTGAAGCTTTCTTT CASSLAGDSDTEAFF
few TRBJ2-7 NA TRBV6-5 TGTGCCAGCAGTTACTCGGAAAGCTCCTACGAGCAGTACTTC CASSYSESSYEQYF
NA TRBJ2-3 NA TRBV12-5 TGTGCTAGTCTGCTAGCAGGAACAGATACGCAGTATTTT CASLLAGTDTQYF
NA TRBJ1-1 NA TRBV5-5 TGTGCCAGCAGCTGGGATGTCCAGGGGACCACTGAAGCTTTCTTT CASSWDVQGTTEAFF
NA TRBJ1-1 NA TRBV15 TGTGCCACCAGCAGAGACTACGCGAACACTGAAGCTTTCTTT CATSRDYANTEAFF
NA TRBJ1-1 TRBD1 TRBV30 TGTGCCTGGAGGGTGACAGGGGGCACTGAAGCTTTCTTT CAWRVTGGTEAFF
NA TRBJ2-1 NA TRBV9 TGTGCCAGCAGCCCGCCGGATTCGGTGCAGTTCTTC CASSPPDSVQFF
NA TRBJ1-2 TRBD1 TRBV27 TGTGCCAGCAGTCTGGACAGGGCCCTCTATGGCTACACCTTC CASSLDRALYGYTF
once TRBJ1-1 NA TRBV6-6 TGTGCCAGCAGCCCAAGAATGAACACTGAAGCTTTCTTT CASSPRMNTEAFF
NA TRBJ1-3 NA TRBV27 TGTGCCAGCAAGGTGGATCACTCTGGAAACACCATATATTTT CASKVDHSGNTIYF
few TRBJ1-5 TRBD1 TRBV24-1 TGTGCCAGCCCGGACAGGGGGGGTCAGCCCCAGCATTTT CASPDRGGQPQHF
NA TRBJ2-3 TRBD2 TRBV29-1 TGCAGCGTTGAAGGAGCGGGGGCATCTAAAGCAGATACGCAGTATTTT CSVEGAGASKADTQYF
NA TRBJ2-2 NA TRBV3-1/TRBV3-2 TGTGCCAGCAGCCAAGTCGCGCTGAGTCCCACCGGGGAGCTGTTTTTT CASSQVALSPTGELFF
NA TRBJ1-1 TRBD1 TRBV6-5 TGTGCCAGCAGTTACTTCGGACAGGTCAACACTGAAGCTTTCTTT CASSYFGQVNTEAFF
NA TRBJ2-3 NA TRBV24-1 TGTGCCACCAGTGAACATGACGGGGGCACAGATACGCAGTATTTT CATSEHDGGTDTQYF
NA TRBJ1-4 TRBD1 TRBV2 TGTGCCAGCAGAGAGACAGGGGAGAGGTTGGCTAATGAAAAACTGTTTTTT CASRETGERLANEKLFF
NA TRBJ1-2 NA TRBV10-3 TGTGCCATCAGTGAGCCGAGGGGACTGAAAAACTATGGCTACACCTTC CAISEPRGLKNYGYTF
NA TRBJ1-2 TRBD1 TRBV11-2 TGTGCCAGCAGCTTAGGGACAGGGACCCCCTATGGCTACACCTTC CASSLGTGTPYGYTF
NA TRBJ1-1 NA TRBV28 TGTGCCAGCAGTTTAGGCGGGGTCGACACTGAAGCTTTCTTT CASSLGGVDTEAFF
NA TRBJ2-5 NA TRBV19 TGTGCCAGTAGTATCAACACCTACCAAGAGACCCAGTACTTC CASSINTYQETQYF
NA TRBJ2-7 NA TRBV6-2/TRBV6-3 TGTGCCAGCAGTTACGGCGGACTATACTACGAGCAGTACTTC CASSYGGLYYEQYF